This record looks at one T cell receptor (beta chain) sequence and its context. Its target is not known. The source of the sample is a study of cytomegalovirus exposure and HLA in healthy donors. Study-level points and caveats: Rare TCR sequences predominated, though certain public TCRs were found in many donors.

Germline V lookup: CDR1 SGHVS, CDR2 FNYEAQ. This CDR3 contains 14 residues. V was pared by 0 bases and J by 7 bases, with 7 bases between. PCR was performed using 60 Vbeta and 13 Jbeta primers. In the authors' methods: There were around 78 million unique TCR beta chains by a later count, and around 10 million of them were shared. Sequencing used immunoSEQ multiplex PCR; TCRdb keeps in-frame clones, though not all of them. The D gene and trimming were derived from the DNA, and the V and J assignments and clone size from that table. This table holds 99,000 or so clones, around 75% found once. The gene calls are TRBV7-6 and TRBJ1-6; unclear D gene. What was sequenced was PBMCs. This receptor was identified in a man aged 35 to 55 in good health and CMV-seronegative. The CDR3 nucleotides are TGTGCCAGCAGCTTAGCGGGAGGAAATTCACCCCTCCACTTT. This translates into CASSLAGGNSPLHF.